This T cell receptor (beta chain) is from a study of blood T cell repertoires in COVID-19. Here immunoSEQ multiplex PCR was the method, and the copy in TCRdb shows in-frame clones only, minus some. The sample contains roughly 140,000 clones, almost 90% of which appear only once. The sequencing input was peripheral blood. The TCR originated in a man between 45 and 60 years old with active or convalescent COVID-19.

The CDR3 protein is CASSLGGGDGYTF. CDR3 sequence (DNA): TGTGCCAGCAGCTTAGGAGGAGGCGATGGCTACACCTTC. The chain combines TRBV7-8 with TRBJ1-2; D gene ambiguous. V lost 1 base to trimming and J lost 6 bases, with 9 bases between them. The CDR3 extends over 13 amino acids. Germline assignment: CDR1 SGHVS and CDR2 FQNEAQ.